The 21 T cell receptor beta chains below were found in one sample sequenced in a study of blood T cell repertoires in COVID-19. Clones were sequenced by immunoSEQ multiplex PCR, and TCRdb holds only the in-frame ones, with some missing. The data show roughly 100,000 clones, about 78% seen once. The sample consisted of peripheral blood. These receptors were obtained from a man between 60 and 75 years old with active or convalescent COVID-19.

The CDR3 loop is CASTRTGATEAFF. The CDR3 DNA reads TGTGCCAGCACCCGAACCGGTGCCACTGAAGCTTTCTTT. This chain connects TRBV6-5 to TRBJ1-1; D unclear. The CDR3 is 13 residues long. The germline V gene has CDR1 MNHEY and CDR2 SVGAGI. V was cut by 7 bases and J by 4 bases, with 13 bases left in between.

This sequence joins TRBV10-3 and TRBJ1-4; perhaps TRBD1 as D (6 bases). V was shortened by 4 bases and J by 0 bases, with 9 bases between the two germline ends. CDR1 ENHRY and CDR2 SYGVKD come from the germline V gene. This CDR3 has 15 residues. The CDR3 is CAISATGATNEKLFF. As DNA, the CDR3 is TGTGCCATCAGTGCGACAGGTGCAACTAATGAAAAACTGTTTTTT.

V gene TRBV6-1 combines with J gene TRBJ2-3, with D possibly being TRBD2 (6 bases). Germline CDR1 MNHNS, CDR2 SASEGT. V lost 4 bases, J lost 0 bases, and 14 bases lay in between. The CDR3 covers 16 residues. CDR3 sequence (DNA): TGTGCCAGCAGTGGGTCCTGGACTACTAGCACAGATACGCAGTATTTT. Protein product: CASSGSWTTSTDTQYF.

The CDR3 DNA reads TGTGCCACCCGGACTAGCGGGCCTTCGGGTGAGCAGTTCTTC. Its translation is CATRTSGPSGEQFF. The J gene is TRBJ2-1, the V gene TRBV6-5, with 11 bases lining up with TRBD2. The CDR3 is 14 amino acids. Germline lookup yields CDR1 MNHEY and CDR2 SVGAGI. J lost 9 bases, V lost 10 bases, and 11 bases had no gene match.

This chain joins TRBV6-2 or TRBV6-3 and TRBJ2-3, with 14 positions matching TRBD2. Germline V gene data show CDR1 as MNHEY and CDR2 as SVGEGT. This CDR3 has 16 amino acids. Trimming took 4 bases from V and 4 from J; bases not matched to a gene: 4. DNA for the CDR3: TGTGCCAGCAGTTGGGGACTAGCGGGAGATCCAGATACGCAGTATTTT. Translation: CASSWGLAGDPDTQYF.

V is TRBV28 and J is TRBJ1-4, with D uncertain. The V end was cut by 10 bases, the J end by 0 bases, with 15 bases between. The germline gives CDR1 MDHEN, CDR2 SYDVKM. This CDR3 region has 15 residues. CDR3 sequence reads: CATKKPLATNEKLFF. CDR3 DNA: TGTGCCACCAAGAAGCCCCTTGCAACTAATGAAAAACTGTTTTTT. The whole variable domain, remainder taken from reference TRBV28 and TRBJ1-4, is DVKVTQSSRYLVKRTGEKVFLECVQDMDHENMFWYRQDPGLGLRLIYFSYDVKMKEKGDIPEGYSVSREKKERFSLILESASTNQTSMYLCATKKPLATNEKLFFGSGTQLSVL.

The chain's CDR3 is CASSSLGSSGNTIYF. CDR3 DNA sequence: TGTGCCAGCTCAAGTCTGGGGAGCTCTGGAAACACCATATATTTT. The chain couples TRBV2 to TRBJ1-3; no reliable D call. Germline lookup yields CDR1 SNHLY and CDR2 FYNNEI. Trimming removed 8 bases at V and 0 bases at J, with 14 bases between. CDR3 length: 15 amino acids.

This clone is a singleton in its sample. DNA of the CDR3: TGTGCCAGCAGCACACGCAGCTTCGACAGGGTCGAGCAGTTCTTC. The encoded protein is CASSTRSFDRVEQFF. V is TRBV7-9 and J is TRBJ2-1; TRBD1 matches 7 bases. The germline CDR1 and CDR2 sequences are SEHNR and FQNEAQ (reference sequence). The CDR3 spans 15 residues. V was clipped by 5 bases and J by 10 bases; unmatched bases: 14.

The chain uses TRBV10-2 and TRBJ1-2; 10 bases are a match to TRBD1. Germline-derived CDR1 and CDR2 are WSHSY and SAAADI. The CDR3 has 15 residues. V dropped 2 bases and J dropped 7; count of bases not matched to a gene: 7. The CDR3 DNA reads TGCGCCAGCAGTGAGCGACAGGGGGCGCGTGGTGGCTACACCTTC. Its protein product is CASSERQGARGGYTF.

The chain couples TRBV2 to TRBJ2-1, with a weak D call TRBD1 (6 bases). This CDR3 spans 15 amino acids. V lost 4 bases and J lost 9, with 19 bases in between. Germline V gene data show CDR1 as SNHLY and CDR2 as FYNNEI. CDR3 amino acids: CASSVQGIGTGEQFF. In nucleotides, the CDR3 is TGTGCCAGCAGTGTTCAGGGGATCGGTACTGGTGAGCAGTTCTTC.

This clone was seen a few times. The rearrangement links TRBV5-6 to TRBJ2-7; 9 bases agree with TRBD2. The CDR3 totals 16 residues. Germline CDR1 SGHDT, CDR2 YYEEEE. Unmatched junction bases numbered 7, after V lost 0 bases and J lost 3 bases. The CDR3 DNA sequence: TGTGCCAGCAGCTTGGGGCGGAAGCGGGAGGTCTACGAGCAGTACGTC. The encoded protein is CASSLGRKREVYEQYV.

CDR3 amino acids: CASSGSGSKPLHF. The CDR3 nucleotides read TGTGCCAGCAGTGGTTCGGGGAGCAAGCCCCTCCACTTT. The chain carries TRBV28 and TRBJ1-6; no firm D call. This CDR3 contains 13 residues. V lost 5 bases and J 13 bases, leaving 15 bases between the germline ends. In germline, CDR1 is MDHEN, CDR2 SYDVKM.

This rearrangement joins TRBV24-1 to TRBJ2-3, with a tentative D call TRBD2 (6 bases). The CDR3 totals 13 residues. Germline CDR1 and CDR2: KGHDR and SFDVKD. The ends were cut back, 9 bases at V and 6 bases at J, with 15 bases in the middle. DNA of the CDR3: TGTGCCACCTCCCCGGGACTCGCCGATACGCAGTATTTT. Translating gives CATSPGLADTQYF.

The rearrangement uses TRBV6-2 or TRBV6-3 and TRBJ2-2; D unclear. CDR3 size: 13 residues. Trimming pared 4 bases from V and 4 bases from J, leaving 7 bases between. Per the germline V gene, CDR1 is MNHEY and CDR2 is SVGEGT. DNA of the CDR3: TGTGCCAGCAGTTTCGGTCCCACCGGGGAGCTGTTTTTT. Residues: CASSFGPTGELFF.

The chain recombines TRBV20-1 with TRBJ1-5; D is uncertain. The V end was cut by 5 bases, the J end by 15 bases, with 17 bases between. The CDR3 contains 11 residues. Germline-derived CDR1 and CDR2 are DFQATT and SNEGSKA (reference sequence). The CDR3 loop reads CSASDGLEGHF. CDR3 sequence (DNA): TGCAGTGCTTCGGACGGCCTGGAGGGGCATTTT.

This rearrangement joins TRBV14 to TRBJ1-1, with a tentative D call TRBD1 (6 bases). V lost 5 bases and J 3 bases, leaving 22 bases between the germline ends. CDR1 is SGHDN, CDR2 FVKESK, per germline. This CDR3 has 17 amino acids. The CDR3 bases are TGTGCCAGCAGCTACCAGGAGACAGGTGGCGAAGACACTGAAGCTTTCTTT. Protein: CASSYQETGGEDTEAFF.

This clone has more than one count but fewer than ten. This chain joins TRBV19 and TRBJ2-2, with 10 bases that match TRBD1. Losses at the gene ends were 9 bases for V and 3 bases for J; bases not matched to a gene: 7. The CDR3 contains 15 residues. Germline values: CDR1 LNHDA, CDR2 SQIVND (reference sequence). The CDR3 coding sequence is TGTGCCAGCGAATGGACAGGGGGGCACACCGGGGAGCTGTTTTTT. Translation gives CASEWTGGHTGELFF.

This clone was seen once. V gene TRBV19 combines with J gene TRBJ1-3; 7 bases map to TRBD1. There are 13 residues in the CDR3. Germline V gene lookup returns CDR1 LNHDA and CDR2 SQIVND (reference sequence). The J segment lost 5 bases and the V segment lost 5 bases, leaving 3 bases of the junction unmatched. The CDR3 sequence is CASSGTARNTIYF. CDR3 in DNA: TGTGCCAGTAGTGGGACAGCACGAAACACCATATATTTT.

The V gene is TRBV27, the J gene TRBJ2-5; D ambiguous. V lost 6 bases to trimming and J lost 3 bases, with 17 bases between them. This CDR3 spans 15 amino acids. From germline, CDR1 is MNHEY and CDR2 SMNVEV (reference sequence). The CDR3 coding sequence is TGTGCCAGCAGCCCCCGTCCGGGTACGGAAGAGACCCAGTACTTC. Protein: CASSPRPGTEETQYF.

The chain is built from TRBV2 and TRBJ2-5; D remains ambiguous. The CDR3 runs 11 residues. V dropped 7 bases and J dropped 5 bases, with 8 bases sitting between them. Germline CDR1 and CDR2: SNHLY and FYNNEI. CDR3 nucleotides: TGTGCCAGCACTAGGAGTGAGACCCAGTACTTC. Translation gives CASTRSETQYF.

J is TRBJ2-6 and V is TRBV11-3; 11 nucleotides match TRBD2. The CDR3 contains 18 residues. V gave up 5 bases and J gave up 3 bases; unmatched junction bases: 9. From germline, CDR1 is SGHNT and CDR2 YENEEA. In DNA form, the CDR3 reads TGTGCCAGCAGCCAGAGGACTAGCGGGTTTCTTGGGGCCAACGTCCTGACTTTC. It translates to CASSQRTSGFLGANVLTF.